This T cell receptor (beta chain) was sequenced during a study of cytomegalovirus exposure and HLA in healthy donors. The germline V gene encodes CDR1 SQVTM and CDR2 ANQGSEA. V lost 6 bases to trimming and J lost 3 bases, with 15 bases between them. The CDR3 spans 13 residues. The PCR had 60 Vbeta and 13 Jbeta primers. Measured with immunoSEQ multiplex PCR; TCRdb has only the in-frame clones, and not every one. The sample holds around 130,000 clones, approximately 8.7% seen once. This clone was counted between two and nine times. The rearrangement uses TRBV29-1 and TRBJ2-7; TRBD1 is a possible D gene (6 bases). The specimen was PBMCs. This clonotype was obtained from a man aged 35-49 years in good health and CMV-seronegative. The CDR3 bases are TGCAGCGTCATACAGGGCGAGGGCTACGAGCAGTACTTC. Its translation is CSVIQGEGYEQYF.